This T cell receptor (beta chain) was identified during a study of T cell responses to AZD1222 COVID-19 vaccine. The repertoire was sequenced with immunoSEQ multiplex PCR; TCRdb's copy has only in-frame clones and lacks some. Seen here are 95,000 to 150,000 clones, about 89% observed once, and the top ten hold roughly 5.7%. V dropped 5 bases and J dropped 1 base, with 14 bases sitting between them. CDR1 and CDR2 (germline): PRHDT, FYEKMQ (reference sequence). The CDR3 extends over 15 amino acids. With regard to this clone: The antigen remains unidentified.

Findings and limits, study-wide: Clonal diversity may have been underestimated in mostly white British donors. Two AZD1222 administrations were followed by greater Spike-specific TCR breadth and depth.

This chain connects TRBV13 to TRBJ1-1; D not certain. Specimen: peripheral blood, collected on day 0 of AZD1222 vaccination. The receptor was derived from an adult in good health. The CDR3: CASSPPGPGNTEAFF. DNA for the CDR3: TGTGCCAGCAGCCCGCCAGGACCGGGGAACACTGAAGCTTTCTTT.